The clone carrying this T cell receptor beta chain was observed many times. Its antigen remains unknown. The data were taken from a study of Graves' ophthalmopathy and Graves' hyperthyroidism. Findings and limits, study-wide: Appearing in blood as well were most expanded thyroid clonotypes above 0.001 frequency.

Active ophthalmopathy (CAS at least 3, NOSPECS at least 4), lasting under 3 months. PBMCs stemmed from under 11 ml of fresh peripheral blood. As the template, RNA transcripts were used to amplify TCR beta CDR3 regions. First-round RT-PCR with HTBI primers preceded a second-round multiplex PCR. TCRdb recomputed calls from the multiplex PCR reads with MiXCR, one row per CDR3 protein. The sample includes roughly 500,000 distinct CDR3 sequences, over 13% of them seen just once. V was cut by 0 bases and J by 6 bases, with 11 bases left in between. The germline gives CDR1 SGHDN, CDR2 FVKESK. The CDR3 covers 14 residues.

The source is a woman aged 25 to 45 with Graves' ophthalmopathy. Sequenced material: blood. The rearrangement uses TRBV14 and TRBJ1-1, with D maybe TRBD1 (6 bases). CDR3 sequence (DNA): TGTGCCAGCAGCCAAGAAGGGGGGGCCCCTGAAGCTTTCTTT. Translation gives CASSQEGGAPEAFF. The entire variable domain, with the rest obtained from reference TRBV14 and TRBJ1-1, is as follows: EAGVTQFPSHSVIEKGQTVTLRCDPISGHDNLYWYRRVMGKEIKFLLHFVKESKQDESGMPNNRFLAERTGGTYSTLKVQPAELEDSGVYFCASSQEGGAPEAFFGQGTRLTVV.